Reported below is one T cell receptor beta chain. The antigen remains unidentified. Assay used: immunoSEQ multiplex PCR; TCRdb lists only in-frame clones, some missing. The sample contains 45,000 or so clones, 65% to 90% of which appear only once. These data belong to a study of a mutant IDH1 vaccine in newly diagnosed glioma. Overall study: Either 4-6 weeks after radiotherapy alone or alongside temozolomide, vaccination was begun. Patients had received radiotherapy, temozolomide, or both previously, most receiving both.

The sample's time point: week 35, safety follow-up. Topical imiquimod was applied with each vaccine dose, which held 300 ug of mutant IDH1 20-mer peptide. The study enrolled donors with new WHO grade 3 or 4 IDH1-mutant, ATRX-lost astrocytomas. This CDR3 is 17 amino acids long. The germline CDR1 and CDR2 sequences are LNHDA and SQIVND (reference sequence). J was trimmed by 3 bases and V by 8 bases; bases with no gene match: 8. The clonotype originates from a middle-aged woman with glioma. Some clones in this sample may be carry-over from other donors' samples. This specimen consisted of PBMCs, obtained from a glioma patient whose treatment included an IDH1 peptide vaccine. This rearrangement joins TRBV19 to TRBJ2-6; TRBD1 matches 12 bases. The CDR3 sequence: CASQPGQGASGANVLTF. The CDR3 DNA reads TGTGCCAGTCAACCGGGACAGGGGGCAAGTGGGGCCAACGTCCTGACTTTC.